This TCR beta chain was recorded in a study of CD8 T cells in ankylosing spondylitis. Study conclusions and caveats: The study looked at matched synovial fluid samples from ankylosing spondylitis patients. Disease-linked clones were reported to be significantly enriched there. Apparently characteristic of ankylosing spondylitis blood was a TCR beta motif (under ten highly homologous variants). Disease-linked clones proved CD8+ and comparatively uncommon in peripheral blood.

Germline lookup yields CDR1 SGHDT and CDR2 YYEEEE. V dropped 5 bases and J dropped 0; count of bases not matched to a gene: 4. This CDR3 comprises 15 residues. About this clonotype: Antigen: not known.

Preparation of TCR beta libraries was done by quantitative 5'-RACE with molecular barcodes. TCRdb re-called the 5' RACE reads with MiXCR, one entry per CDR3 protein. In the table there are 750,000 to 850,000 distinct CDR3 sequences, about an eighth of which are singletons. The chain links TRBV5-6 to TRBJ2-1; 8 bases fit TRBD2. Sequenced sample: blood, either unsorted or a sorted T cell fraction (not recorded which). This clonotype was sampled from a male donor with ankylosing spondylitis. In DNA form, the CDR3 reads TGTGCCAGCAGGAAAGGGACTAGCTCCTACAATGAGCAGTTCTTC. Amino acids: CASRKGTSSYNEQFF.